A single T cell receptor beta chain is shown here with its context. Antigen unknown. Assay used: immunoSEQ multiplex PCR; TCRdb lists only in-frame clones, some missing. The table records about 40,000 clones, about nine tenths of them present only once. The entry originates in a study of OX40 agonist ivuxolimab in advanced cancers. Study-level background: Roughly two fifths of patients had received prior checkpoint inhibitor therapy. Overall study results and limits: Averaging showed that CD8+ T cells had more expanded clones than CD4+ did. CD4+ and CD8+ blood T cells expanded clonally by week 6 at 0.1 to 3.0 mg/kg.

The ends were cut back, 4 bases at V and 4 bases at J, with 23 bases in the middle. Germline V gives CDR1 SGHRS, CDR2 YFSETQ. CDR3 length: 18 amino acids. The clonotype was recovered from an adult with an advanced solid tumor such as melanoma, head and neck, liver or kidney cancer. The V and J genes are TRBV5-1 and TRBJ2-2; a possible D gene is TRBD2 (6 bases). The sample in question was CD4+ or CD8+ T cells sorted from blood, obtained in a trial of the OX40 agonist ivuxolimab. The DNA for the CDR3 is TGCGCCAGCAGCCCACGGAGGGCCGCGGGCGTTGGCACCGGGGAGCTGTTTTTT. This sequence encodes CASSPRRAAGVGTGELFF.